This TCR beta chain was retrieved from a study of CD8 T cells in ankylosing spondylitis. Preparation of TCR beta libraries was done by quantitative 5'-RACE with molecular barcodes. MiXCR, run by TCRdb on the 5' RACE reads, gives a single entry per CDR3 protein. This table has around 480,000 distinct CDR3 sequences, approximately 17% appearing once. Points from the study as a whole: Matched ankylosing spondylitis synovial fluid reportedly showed significant enrichment of disease-linked clones. A TCR beta motif of about eight highly homologous variants appeared characteristic of ankylosing spondylitis blood. In reactive arthritis synovial fluid and blood, some motif variants had been reported before.

After removal of 3 bases from V and 0 bases from J, the junction contained 4 bases not matched to a gene. CDR3 length: 16 amino acids. This clonotype was counted between two and nine times. Its antigen is as yet unknown. The receptor was isolated from a male donor with ankylosing spondylitis. The chain has TRBV12-3 or TRBV12-4 and TRBJ2-2; 7 bases fit TRBD2. Sequencing used blood, either unsorted or a sorted T cell fraction (not recorded which). For the CDR3, the DNA is TGTGCCAGCAGTTTCCCTAGCGGAACGAACACCGGGGAGCTGTTTTTT. This sequence encodes CASSFPSGTNTGELFF.